This T cell receptor (beta chain) came from a study of response to subunit inactivated influenza vaccine. Study-wide results and caveats: T cells newly recruited by each seasonal influenza vaccination are few, the authors suggested.

TCRdb re-analysed the RT-PCR reads in MiXCR, keeping a single row per CDR3 protein. The sample lists approximately 290,000 distinct CDR3 sequences, about 20% occurring once. Points on this clonotype: Its specificity is unknown.

This CDR3 has 12 amino acids. The V gene lost 2 bases and the J gene lost 5 bases, with 6 bases spanning the gap. Germline V gene sequence: CDR1 SEHNR, CDR2 FQNEAQ (reference sequence). The receptor comes from a man aged 50-75 years who received an inactivated influenza vaccine. The source material was PBMCs from blood, sampled 21 months after vaccination. The rearrangement joins TRBV7-9 to TRBJ2-5; D remains ambiguous. The CDR3 sequence: CASSLQWETQYF. The CDR3 DNA is TGTGCCAGCAGCTTACAATGGGAGACCCAGTACTTC.